What follows are 25 T cell receptor beta chains derived from one specimen sequenced in a study of tumor-infiltrating lymphocytes in oesophageal squamous cell carcinoma. TCRdb redid the calling of the PCR reads with MiXCR, one entry per CDR3 protein. The sample consists of under 15,000 distinct CDR3 sequences, approximately 52% of them appearing once. Sample: esophageal tumor tissue. These receptors originate from a female donor with esophageal squamous cell carcinoma.

V is TRBV6-5 and J is TRBJ1-5; no reliable D call. Per germline, CDR1 MNHEY and CDR2 SVGAGI. The CDR3 runs to 13 residues. V shed 4 bases and J shed 3 bases, with 7 bases lying between them. CDR3 amino acids: CASSFDTNQPQHF. The CDR3 DNA reads as TGTGCCAGCAGTTTCGACACCAATCAGCCCCAGCATTTT.

The genes are TRBV6-6 and TRBJ2-3; D ambiguous. The assigned J gene may be wrong: the sequence end matches TRBJ2-7 better. The length of the CDR3 is 13 residues. Germline CDR1 is MNHNY and CDR2 is SVGAGI (reference sequence). The CDR3 coding sequence is TGTGCCAGCAGTTATCCCCCCCTATACGAGCAGTACTTC. This translates into CASSYPPLYEQYF.

This clonotype was seen only a few times. A much larger clonotype is one base distant, so this may be a read error. The CDR3: CASSEGRRGELYF. The CDR3 nucleotides read TGTGCCAGCAGTGAAGGGAGGAGGGGGGAGCTGTATTTT. The V and J genes are TRBV2 and TRBJ2-3; D might be TRBD1 or TRBD2, each matching 6 bases. Germline values: CDR1 SNHLY, CDR2 FYNNEI. With 1 base removed from V and 14 bases from J, the gap between germline ends came to 16 bases. The CDR3 consists of 13 residues. The full variable domain, its missing parts supplied by reference TRBV2 and TRBJ2-3, is EPEVTQTPSHQVTQMGQEVILRCVPISNHLYFYWYRQILGQKVEFLVSFYNNEISEKSEIFDDQFSVERPDGSNFTLKIRSTKLEDSAMYFCASSEGRRGELYFGPGTRLTVL.

The sample holds a few counts of this clonotype. This rearrangement joins TRBV7-3 to TRBJ2-7; D gene ambiguous. The better agreement between TRBJ2-1 and the DNA end casts doubt on the J call. From germline, CDR1 is SGHTA and CDR2 FQGTGA. The CDR3 totals 14 residues. The CDR3 bases are TGTGCCAGCAGCCCCTACTTCCTAGGTAATGAGCAGTTCTTC. This sequence encodes CASSPYFLGNEQFF.

This clonotype was seen once. The rearrangement links TRBV6-5 to TRBJ2-1; D remains unclear. The CDR3 runs to 13 residues. Germline V CDR1 and CDR2: MNHEY, SVGAGI. The V and J ends lost 6 bases and 2 bases respectively, with 8 bases between them. The CDR3 DNA follows: TGTGCCAGCAGACGGGCCGCCTACAATGAGCAGTTCTTC. As protein: CASRRAAYNEQFF.

The J gene is TRBJ2-5, the V gene TRBV7-3; no clear D gene. Germline V gene data show CDR1 as SGHTA and CDR2 as FQGTGA. Deletions cut 7 bases from V and 2 bases from J, with 11 bases between. This CDR3 is 13 amino acids long. The CDR3 nucleotides are TGTGCCAGCACCTTCTGGGGACAAGAGACCCAGTACTTC. It yields the protein CASTFWGQETQYF.

This clonotype has only a few counts. The CDR3 nucleotides are TGTGCCAGCAGCCAGATCGCCTACGAGCAGTACTTC. Protein sequence: CASSQIAYEQYF. The chain joins TRBV7-2 to TRBJ2-1; D remains unclear. The J call is doubtful: the DNA matches TRBJ2-7 better. CDR3 length: 12 amino acids. Per germline, CDR1 SGHTA and CDR2 FQGNSA.

This clonotype was detected many times. A much larger clone lies a single base off, so this may be a read error. J is TRBJ2-7 and V is TRBV2, with TRBD1 matching over 7 bases. CDR1 and CDR2 from the germline V gene are SNHLY and FYNNEI. The CDR3 covers 14 residues. Trimming removed 5 bases from V and 7 bases from J; junction bases left unmatched: 11. The CDR3 reads CASSQPGQHNEQYF. CDR3 nucleotide sequence: TGTGCCAGCAGTCAACCGGGACAGCACAATGAGCAGTACTTC.

The chain recombines TRBV7-9 with TRBJ2-5; D is unresolved. This CDR3 is 16 amino acids long. Germline assignment: CDR1 SEHNR and CDR2 FQNEAQ (reference sequence). The V and J ends lost 1 base and 4 bases respectively, with 16 bases between them. The chain's CDR3 is CASSLGLGPYPETQYF. The CDR3 bases are TGTGCCAGCAGCTTAGGCCTGGGTCCTTACCCAGAGACCCAGTACTTC.

Only a few counts were recorded for this clonotype. The chain has TRBV7-6 and TRBJ2-5; D gene unclear. The CDR3 covers 14 residues. V lost 5 bases and J 2 bases, leaving 12 bases between the germline ends. Germline CDR1 SGHVS, CDR2 FNYEAQ. DNA for the CDR3: TGTGCCAGCAGCCCCCAAAGAGCGCAAGAGACCCAGTACTTC. It translates to CASSPQRAQETQYF.

This clonotype is a singleton in its sample. This chain uses TRBV18 with TRBJ2-7; D unclear. The J call is uncertain, as TRBJ2-5 better fits the DNA end. Looked up from germline, CDR1 is KGHSH and CDR2 is LQKENI. This CDR3 contains 13 residues. The CDR3 nucleotides are TGTGCCAGCTCACCACCAGGGCAAGAGACCCAGTACTTC. As protein: CASSPPGQETQYF.

This clonotype was counted ten times or more. The chain links TRBV6-1 to TRBJ2-4; possibly TRBD2 for D (5 bases). The CDR3 spans 13 residues. V dropped 9 bases and J dropped 5 bases, with 14 bases sitting between them. The germline V gene has CDR1 MNHNS and CDR2 SASEGT. The CDR3 DNA follows: TGTGCCAGTGCTAAGCAAGCGGAAAACATTCAGTACTTC. As protein: CASAKQAENIQYF.

A remark on this clonotype: Because the CDR3 is missing its conserved closing phenylalanine or tryptophan, this is likely a read error. No DNA is shown, since the ends of the CDR3 on it are uncertain; the CDR3 is the one TCRdb lists. CDR3 in amino acids: CASSNFITRDFNYGYTFGS. J is TRBJ2-7 and V is TRBV7-4. A total of 19 residues make up the CDR3, ends included. Germline loops: CDR1 SGHVT, CDR2 SQSDAQ.

The J gene is TRBJ2-3, the V gene TRBV25-1; 7 positions match TRBD2. Germline CDR1 is MGHDK and CDR2 is SYGVNS. CDR3 length: 15 residues. Germline trimming cut 3 bases from V and 3 bases from J; bases unmatched to any gene: 6. The CDR3 nucleotides are TGTGCCAGCAGTGATCCCACGGGGGGTACAGATACGCAGTATTTT. It translates to CASSDPTGGTDTQYF.

The rearrangement links TRBV7-6 to TRBJ1-5; 9 bases map to TRBD1. This CDR3 comprises 13 residues. Germline CDR1 is SGHVS and CDR2 is FNYEAQ. V dropped 4 bases and J dropped 6; count of bases not matched to a gene: 1. CDR3 sequence reads: CASSWGQGQPQHF. The CDR3 coding sequence is TGTGCCAGCAGCTGGGGACAGGGTCAGCCCCAGCATTTT.

This clonotype has only a few counts. One end of the junction varies from germline; a read error may be responsible. This chain connects TRBV7-6 to TRBJ2-1; D perhaps matches TRBD2 (5 bases). Germline V lookup: CDR1 SGHVS, CDR2 FNYEAQ. The length of the CDR3 is 13 residues. The CDR3 DNA is TGTGCTAGCAGCTTCCCCGGGAAAAATGAGCAGTTCTTC. It specifies CASSFPGKNEQFF.

V gene TRBV7-2 combines with J gene TRBJ2-3, with 9 bases matching TRBD1. Germline CDR1 and CDR2: SGHTA and FQGNSA. The CDR3 is 16 residues long. J gave up 1 base and V 4 bases, and 6 bases lay outside the gene matches. The DNA for the CDR3 is TGTGCCAGCAGCTCTTACAGGGGGCTTGGCACAGATACGCAGTATTTT. It translates to CASSSYRGLGTDTQYF.

The chain carries TRBV7-6 and TRBJ2-7, with unresolved D. V dropped 1 base and J dropped 6 bases, with 13 bases sitting between them. The CDR3 is made up of 14 amino acids. Germline V gives CDR1 SGHVS, CDR2 FNYEAQ. DNA for the CDR3: TGTGCCAGCAGCTTAGGAGGAGTAGGTTCCGAGCAGTACTTC. This sequence encodes CASSLGGVGSEQYF. Supplemented by reference TRBV7-6 and TRBJ2-7, the full variable domain reads GAGVSQSPRYKVTKRGQDVALRCDPISGHVSLYWYRQALGQGPEFLTYFNYEAQQDKSGLPNDRFSAERPEGSISTLTIQRTEQRDSAMYRCASSLGGVGSEQYFGPGTRLTVT.

The V and J genes are TRBV28 and TRBJ2-7, with D possibly TRBD2 on 6 matching bases. Gene TRBJ2-1 matches the end of the DNA better, so the J call may be wrong. CDR1 and CDR2 (germline): MDHEN, SYDVKM. CDR3 length equals 13 residues. CDR3 protein: CASSLIPLAEQFF. CDR3 coding DNA: TGTGCCAGCAGTCTAATTCCCCTAGCGGAGCAGTTCTTC.

The gene calls are TRBV7-2 and TRBJ2-1; D possibly corresponds to TRBD2 (5 bases). V gave up 5 bases and J gave up 0 bases, with 11 bases separating them. This CDR3 spans 15 amino acids. The germline gives CDR1 SGHTA, CDR2 FQGNSA. The CDR3 spells CASSPQAASYNEQFF. CDR3 DNA sequence: TGTGCCAGCAGCCCCCAAGCGGCCTCCTACAATGAGCAGTTCTTC.

The rearrangement links TRBV7-2 to TRBJ2-4; 7 nucleotides align to TRBD1. The V gene's germline CDR1 is SGHTA and CDR2 FQGNSA. This CDR3 comprises 13 residues. V lost 6 bases, J lost 8 bases, and 7 bases stayed unmatched. DNA for the CDR3: TGTGCCAGCAGTTCAATCACAGGGGACATTCAGTACTTC. As protein: CASSSITGDIQYF.

This clonotype was seen many times. This chain connects TRBV6-1 to TRBJ1-5, with D hard to call. Per the germline V gene, CDR1 is MNHNS and CDR2 is SASEGT. Trimming shortened V by 6 bases and J by 7 bases, and 10 bases separated the two germline ends. The CDR3 is 12 amino acids. CDR3 DNA: TGTGCCAGCAGATACAGCCAACAGCCCCAGCATTTT. Translated: CASRYSQQPQHF.

This clonotype has more than one count but fewer than ten. The V gene is TRBV7-6, the J gene TRBJ2-7; D remains ambiguous. The J call may be wrong; the DNA end is better matched by TRBJ2-4. CDR3 length: 14 amino acids. The germline V gene encodes CDR1 SGHVS and CDR2 FNYEAQ. CDR3 protein: CASSPGLPLGIQYF. The DNA of the CDR3 is TGTGCCAGCAGCCCGGGTTTGCCTTTGGGCATTCAGTACTTC.

V is TRBV27 and J is TRBJ2-1; TRBD2 matches 8 bases. V lost 6 bases and J lost 3; bases outside the gene matches: 4. The CDR3 extends over 14 amino acids. In germline, CDR1 is MNHEY, CDR2 SMNVEV (reference sequence). The CDR3 protein is CASRTGTSYNEQFF. As DNA, the CDR3 is TGTGCCAGCAGGACCGGGACTAGCTACAATGAGCAGTTCTTC.

This clonotype has only one observation. The DNA of the CDR3 is TGTGCCAGCAGCTTAGGGGTAATCGACGAGCAGTACTTC. It specifies CASSLGVIDEQYF. V usage is TRBV7-4 and J usage is TRBJ2-6, with D unclear. The J call may be wrong; the DNA end is better matched by TRBJ2-7. Germline CDR1 is SGHVT and CDR2 is SQSDAQ. This CDR3 is 13 amino acids long.